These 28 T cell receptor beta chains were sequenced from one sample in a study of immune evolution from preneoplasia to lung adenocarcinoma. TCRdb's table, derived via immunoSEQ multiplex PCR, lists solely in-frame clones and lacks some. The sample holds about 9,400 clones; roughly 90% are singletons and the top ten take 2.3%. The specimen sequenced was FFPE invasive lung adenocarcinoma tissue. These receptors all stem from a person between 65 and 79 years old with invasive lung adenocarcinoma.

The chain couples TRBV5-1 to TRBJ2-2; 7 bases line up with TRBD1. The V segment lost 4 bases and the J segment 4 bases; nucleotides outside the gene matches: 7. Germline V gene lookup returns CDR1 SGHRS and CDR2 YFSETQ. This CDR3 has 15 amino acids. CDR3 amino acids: CASSTQGGGTGELFF. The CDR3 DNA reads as TGCGCCAGCAGCACCCAAGGGGGCGGCACCGGGGAGCTGTTTTTT.

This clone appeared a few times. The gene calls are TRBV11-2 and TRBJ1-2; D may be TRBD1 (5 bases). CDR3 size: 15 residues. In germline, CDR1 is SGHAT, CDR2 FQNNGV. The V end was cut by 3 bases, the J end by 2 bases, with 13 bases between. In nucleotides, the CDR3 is TGTGCCAGCAGCTTTATGGACAAACGAAACTATGGCTACACCTTC. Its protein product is CASSFMDKRNYGYTF.

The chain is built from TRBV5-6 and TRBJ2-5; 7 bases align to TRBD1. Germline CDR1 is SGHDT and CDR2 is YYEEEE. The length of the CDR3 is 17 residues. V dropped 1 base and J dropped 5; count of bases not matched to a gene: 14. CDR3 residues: CASSLWASYRGVETQYF. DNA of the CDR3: TGTGCCAGCAGCTTGTGGGCGAGCTACAGGGGAGTCGAGACCCAGTACTTC.

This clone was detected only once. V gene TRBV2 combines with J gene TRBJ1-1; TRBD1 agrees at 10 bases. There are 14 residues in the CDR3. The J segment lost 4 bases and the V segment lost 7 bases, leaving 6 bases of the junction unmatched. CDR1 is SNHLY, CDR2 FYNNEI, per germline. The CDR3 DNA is TGTGCCAGCAATACGGGACAGGGGATCACTGAAGCTTTCTTT. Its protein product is CASNTGQGITEAFF.

DNA for the CDR3: TGTGCCAGCAGCCTCCGAGGACCTTATAGCAATCAGCCCCAGCATTTT. Amino acids: CASSLRGPYSNQPQHF. This chain links TRBV7-2 with TRBJ1-5; no definite D call. V dropped 5 bases and J dropped 0 bases, with 14 bases sitting between them. Germline CDR1 SGHTA, CDR2 FQGNSA. There are 16 residues in the CDR3.

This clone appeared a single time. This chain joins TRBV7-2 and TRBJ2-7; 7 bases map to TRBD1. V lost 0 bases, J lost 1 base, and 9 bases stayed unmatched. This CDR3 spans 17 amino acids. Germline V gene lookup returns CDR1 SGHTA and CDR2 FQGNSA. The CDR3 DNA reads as TGTGCCAGCAGCTTAGCTACCGGGACAGATCTTTCCTACGAGCAGTACTTC. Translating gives CASSLATGTDLSYEQYF. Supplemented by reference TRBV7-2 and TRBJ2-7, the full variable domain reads GAGVSQSPSNKVTEKGKDVELRCDPISGHTALYWYRQSLGQGLEFLIYFQGNSAPDKSGLPSDRFSAERTGGSVSTLTIQRTQQEDSAVYLCASSLATGTDLSYEQYFGPGTRLTVT.

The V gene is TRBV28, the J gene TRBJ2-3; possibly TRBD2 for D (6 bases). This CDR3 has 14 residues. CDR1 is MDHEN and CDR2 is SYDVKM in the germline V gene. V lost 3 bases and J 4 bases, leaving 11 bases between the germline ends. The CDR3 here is CASSFGASADTQYF. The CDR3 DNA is TGTGCCAGCAGTTTTGGGGCTAGCGCAGATACGCAGTATTTT.

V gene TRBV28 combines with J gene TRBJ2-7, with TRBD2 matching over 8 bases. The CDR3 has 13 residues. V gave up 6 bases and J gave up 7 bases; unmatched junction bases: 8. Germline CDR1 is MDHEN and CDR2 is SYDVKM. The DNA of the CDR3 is TGTGCCAGCAGGGGACTAGGGGCTTGGGAGCAGTACTTC. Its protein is CASRGLGAWEQYF.

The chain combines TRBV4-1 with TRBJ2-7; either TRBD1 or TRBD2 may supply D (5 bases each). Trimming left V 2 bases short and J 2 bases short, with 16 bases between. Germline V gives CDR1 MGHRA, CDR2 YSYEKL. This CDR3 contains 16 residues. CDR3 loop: CASSQLGQRLTYEQYF. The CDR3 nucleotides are TGCGCCAGCAGCCAATTGGGGCAGCGACTAACCTACGAGCAGTACTTC.

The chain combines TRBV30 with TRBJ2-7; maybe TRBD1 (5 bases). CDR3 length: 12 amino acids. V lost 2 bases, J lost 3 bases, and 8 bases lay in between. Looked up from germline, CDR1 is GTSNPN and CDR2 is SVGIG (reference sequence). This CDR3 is CAWSLTDYEQYF. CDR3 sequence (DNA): TGTGCCTGGAGTCTGACAGACTACGAGCAGTACTTC.

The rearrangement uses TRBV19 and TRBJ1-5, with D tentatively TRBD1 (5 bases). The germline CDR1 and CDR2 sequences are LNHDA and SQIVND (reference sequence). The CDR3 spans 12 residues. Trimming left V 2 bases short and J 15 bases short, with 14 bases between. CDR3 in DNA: TGTGCCAGTAGTATAAGCGGACACCTCACGCATTTT. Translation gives CASSISGHLTHF.

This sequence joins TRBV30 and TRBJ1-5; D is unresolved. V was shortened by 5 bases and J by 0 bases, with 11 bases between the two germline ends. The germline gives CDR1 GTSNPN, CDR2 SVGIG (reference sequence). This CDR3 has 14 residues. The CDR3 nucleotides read TGTGCCTGGCGTGGAAGGAATAGCAATCAGCCCCAGCATTTT. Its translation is CAWRGRNSNQPQHF.

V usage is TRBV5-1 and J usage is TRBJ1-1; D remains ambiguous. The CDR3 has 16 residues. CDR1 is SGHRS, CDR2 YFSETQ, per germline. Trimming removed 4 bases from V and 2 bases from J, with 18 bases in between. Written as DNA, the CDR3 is TGCGCCAGCAGCCCGACTCGGCTTCAGCTTAACACTGAAGCTTTCTTT. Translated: CASSPTRLQLNTEAFF.

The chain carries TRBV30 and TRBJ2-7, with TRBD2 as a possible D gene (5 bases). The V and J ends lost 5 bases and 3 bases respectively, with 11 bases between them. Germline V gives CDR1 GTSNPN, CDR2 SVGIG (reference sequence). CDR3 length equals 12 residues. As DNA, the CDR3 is TGTGCCTGGGGACTGGCTGACTACGAGCAGTACTTC. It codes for CAWGLADYEQYF.

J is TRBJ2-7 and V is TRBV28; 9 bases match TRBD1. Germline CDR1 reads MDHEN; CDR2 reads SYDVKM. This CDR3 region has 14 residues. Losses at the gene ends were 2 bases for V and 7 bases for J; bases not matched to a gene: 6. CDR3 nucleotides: TGTGCCAGCAGTTTACGGGACAGGGATCAAGAGCAGTACTTC. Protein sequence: CASSLRDRDQEQYF.

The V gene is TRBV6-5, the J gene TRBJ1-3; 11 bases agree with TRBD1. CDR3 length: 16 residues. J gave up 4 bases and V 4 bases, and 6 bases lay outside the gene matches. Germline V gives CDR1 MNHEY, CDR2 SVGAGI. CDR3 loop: CASSSRTGGRGNTIYF. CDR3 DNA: TGTGCCAGCAGTTCACGGACAGGGGGCAGGGGAAACACCATATATTTT.

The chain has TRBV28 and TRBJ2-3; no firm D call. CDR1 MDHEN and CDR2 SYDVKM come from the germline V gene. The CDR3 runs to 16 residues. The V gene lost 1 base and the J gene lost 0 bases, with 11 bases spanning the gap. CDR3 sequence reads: CASSLSRISSTDTQYF. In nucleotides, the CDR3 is TGTGCCAGCAGTTTATCCCGGATTTCTAGCACAGATACGCAGTATTTT.

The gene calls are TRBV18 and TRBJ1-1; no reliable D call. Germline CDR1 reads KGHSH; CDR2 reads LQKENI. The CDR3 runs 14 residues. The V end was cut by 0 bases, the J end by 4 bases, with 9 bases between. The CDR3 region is CASSPPGFRTEAFF. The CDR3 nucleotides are TGTGCCAGCTCACCACCGGGGTTTCGCACTGAAGCTTTCTTT. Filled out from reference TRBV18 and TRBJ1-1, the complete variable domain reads NAGVMQNPRHLVRRRGQEARLRCSPMKGHSHVYWYRQLPEEGLKFMVYLQKENIIDESGMPKERFSAEFPKEGPSILRIQQVVRGDSAAYFCASSPPGFRTEAFFGQGTRLTVV.

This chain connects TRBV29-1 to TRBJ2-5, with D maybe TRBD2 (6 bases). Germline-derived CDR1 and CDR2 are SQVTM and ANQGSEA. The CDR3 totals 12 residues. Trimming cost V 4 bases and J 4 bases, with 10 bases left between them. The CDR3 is CSVVKGGETQYF. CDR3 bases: TGCAGCGTTGTAAAGGGAGGAGAGACCCAGTACTTC.

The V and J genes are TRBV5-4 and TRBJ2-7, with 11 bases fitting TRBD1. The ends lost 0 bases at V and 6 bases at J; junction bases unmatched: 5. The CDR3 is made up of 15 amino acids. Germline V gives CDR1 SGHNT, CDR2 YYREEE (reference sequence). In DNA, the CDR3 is TGTGCCAGCAGCTTGGACTCCGGGACAGGGGGCGAGCAGTACTTC. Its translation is CASSLDSGTGGEQYF.

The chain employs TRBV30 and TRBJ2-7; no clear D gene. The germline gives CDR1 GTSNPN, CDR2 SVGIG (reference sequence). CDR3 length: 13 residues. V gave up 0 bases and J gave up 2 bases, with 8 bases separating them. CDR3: CAWSVSPTYEQYF. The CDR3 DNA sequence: TGTGCCTGGAGTGTCTCACCGACCTACGAGCAGTACTTC.

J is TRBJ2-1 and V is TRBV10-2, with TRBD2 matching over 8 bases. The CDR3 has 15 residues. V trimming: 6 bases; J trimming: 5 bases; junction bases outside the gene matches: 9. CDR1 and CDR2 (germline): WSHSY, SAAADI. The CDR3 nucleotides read TGCGCCAGCAGCATCGCCGGGACTAGGAACAATGAGCAGTTCTTC. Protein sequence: CASSIAGTRNNEQFF.

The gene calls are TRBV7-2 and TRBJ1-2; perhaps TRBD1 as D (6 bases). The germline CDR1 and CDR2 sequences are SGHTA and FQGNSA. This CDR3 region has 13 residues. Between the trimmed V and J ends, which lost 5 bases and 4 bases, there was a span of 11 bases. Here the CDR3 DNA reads TGTGCCAGCAGCCCAAAGGGGGGCTATGGCTACACCTTC. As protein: CASSPKGGYGYTF.

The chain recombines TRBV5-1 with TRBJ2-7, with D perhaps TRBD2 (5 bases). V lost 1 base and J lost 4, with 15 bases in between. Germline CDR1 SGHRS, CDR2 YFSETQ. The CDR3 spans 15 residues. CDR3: CASSLTPGGGYEQYF. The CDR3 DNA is TGCGCCAGCAGCTTGACGCCAGGAGGAGGTTACGAGCAGTACTTC.

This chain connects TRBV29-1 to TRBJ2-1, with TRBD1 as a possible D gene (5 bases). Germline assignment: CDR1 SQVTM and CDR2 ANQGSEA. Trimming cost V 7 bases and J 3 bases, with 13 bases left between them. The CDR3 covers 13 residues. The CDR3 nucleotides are TGCAGCGGTGGGGCGGATTACTACAATGAGCAGTTCTTC. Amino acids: CSGGADYYNEQFF.

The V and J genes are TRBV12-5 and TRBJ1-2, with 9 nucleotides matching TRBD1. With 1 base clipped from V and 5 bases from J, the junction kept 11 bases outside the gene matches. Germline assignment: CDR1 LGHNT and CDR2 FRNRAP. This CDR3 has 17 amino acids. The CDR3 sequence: CASGLAGQGIDAYGYTF. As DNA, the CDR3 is TGTGCTAGTGGTTTGGCGGGACAGGGAATAGACGCGTATGGCTACACCTTC. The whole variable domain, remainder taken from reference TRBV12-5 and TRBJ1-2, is DARVTQTPRHKVTEMGQEVTMRCQPILGHNTVFWYRQTMMQGLELLAYFRNRAPLDDSGMPKDRFSAEMPDATLATLKIQPSEPRDSAVYFCASGLAGQGIDAYGYTFGSGTRLTVV.

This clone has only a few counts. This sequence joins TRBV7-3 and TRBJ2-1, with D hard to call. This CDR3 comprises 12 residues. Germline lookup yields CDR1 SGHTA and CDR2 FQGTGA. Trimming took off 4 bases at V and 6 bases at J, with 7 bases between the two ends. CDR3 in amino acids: CASSSNLNEQFF. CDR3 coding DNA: TGTGCCAGCAGCTCTAACCTCAATGAGCAGTTCTTC. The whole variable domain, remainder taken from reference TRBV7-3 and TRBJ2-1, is GAGVSQTPSNKVTEKGKYVELRCDPISGHTALYWYRQSLGQGPEFLIYFQGTGAADDSGLPNDRFFAVRPEGSVSTLKIQRTERGDSAVYLCASSSNLNEQFFGPGTRLTVL.

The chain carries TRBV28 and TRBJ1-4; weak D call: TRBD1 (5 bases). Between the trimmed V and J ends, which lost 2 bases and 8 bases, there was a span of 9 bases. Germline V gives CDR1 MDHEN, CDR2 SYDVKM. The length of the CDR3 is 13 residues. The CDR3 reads CASSLEGREKLFF. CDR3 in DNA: TGTGCCAGCAGTTTAGAGGGGAGGGAAAAACTGTTTTTT.